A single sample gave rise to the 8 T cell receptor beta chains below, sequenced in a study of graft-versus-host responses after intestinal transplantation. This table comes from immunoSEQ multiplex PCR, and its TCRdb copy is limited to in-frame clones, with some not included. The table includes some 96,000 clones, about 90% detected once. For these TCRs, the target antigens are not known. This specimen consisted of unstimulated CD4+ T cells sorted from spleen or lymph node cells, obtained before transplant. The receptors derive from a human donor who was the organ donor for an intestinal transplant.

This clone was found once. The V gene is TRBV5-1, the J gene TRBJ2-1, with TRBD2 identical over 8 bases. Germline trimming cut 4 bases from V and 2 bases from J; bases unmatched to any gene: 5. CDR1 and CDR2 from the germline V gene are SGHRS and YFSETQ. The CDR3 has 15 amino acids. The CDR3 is CASSRSGGTYNEQFF. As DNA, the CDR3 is TGCGCCAGCAGCAGATCGGGGGGGACCTACAATGAGCAGTTCTTC.

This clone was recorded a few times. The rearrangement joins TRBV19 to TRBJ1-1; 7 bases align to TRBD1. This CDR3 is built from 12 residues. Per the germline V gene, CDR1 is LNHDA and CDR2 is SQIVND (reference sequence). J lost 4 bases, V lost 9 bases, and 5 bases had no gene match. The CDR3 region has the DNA TGTGCCAGCTTCTACAGGGGCACTGAAGCTTTCTTT. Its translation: CASFYRGTEAFF.

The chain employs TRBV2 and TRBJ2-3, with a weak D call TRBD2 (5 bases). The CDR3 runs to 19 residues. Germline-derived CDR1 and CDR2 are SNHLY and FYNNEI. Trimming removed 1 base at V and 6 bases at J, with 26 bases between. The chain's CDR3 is CASSEGGSEFMYVGDTQYF. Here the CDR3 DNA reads TGTGCCAGCAGTGAAGGTGGTAGCGAGTTTATGTACGTCGGTGATACGCAGTATTTT. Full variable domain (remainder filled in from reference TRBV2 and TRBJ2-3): EPEVTQTPSHQVTQMGQEVILRCVPISNHLYFYWYRQILGQKVEFLVSFYNNEISEKSEIFDDQFSVERPDGSNFTLKIRSTKLEDSAMYFCASSEGGSEFMYVGDTQYFGPGTRLTVL.

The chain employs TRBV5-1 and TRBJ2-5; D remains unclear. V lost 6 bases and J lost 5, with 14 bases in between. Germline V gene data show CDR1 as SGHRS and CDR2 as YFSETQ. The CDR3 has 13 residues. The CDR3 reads CASTGQQGETQYF. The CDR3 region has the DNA TGCGCCAGCACAGGCCAGCAAGGGGAGACCCAGTACTTC.

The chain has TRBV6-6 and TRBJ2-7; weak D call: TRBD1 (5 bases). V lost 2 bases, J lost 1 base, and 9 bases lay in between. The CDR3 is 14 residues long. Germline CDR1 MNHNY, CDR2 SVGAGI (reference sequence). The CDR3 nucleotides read TGTGCCAGCAGTTACGAAGGGGTGTCCTACGAGCAGTACTTC. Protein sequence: CASSYEGVSYEQYF.

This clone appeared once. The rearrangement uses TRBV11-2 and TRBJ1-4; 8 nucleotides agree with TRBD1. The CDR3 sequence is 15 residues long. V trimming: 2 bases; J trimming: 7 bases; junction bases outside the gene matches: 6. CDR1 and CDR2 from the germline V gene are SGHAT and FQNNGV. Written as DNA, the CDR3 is TGTGCCAGCAGCTTACAGACAGGGGTTGGTGAAAAACTGTTTTTT. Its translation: CASSLQTGVGEKLFF.

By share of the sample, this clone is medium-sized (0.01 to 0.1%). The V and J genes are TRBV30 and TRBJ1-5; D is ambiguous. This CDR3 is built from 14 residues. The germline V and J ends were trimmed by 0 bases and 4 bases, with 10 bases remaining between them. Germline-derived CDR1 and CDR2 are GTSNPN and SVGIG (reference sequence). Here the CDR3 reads CAWSVPRLNQPQHF. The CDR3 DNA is TGTGCCTGGAGTGTACCACGCTTAAATCAGCCCCAGCATTTT.

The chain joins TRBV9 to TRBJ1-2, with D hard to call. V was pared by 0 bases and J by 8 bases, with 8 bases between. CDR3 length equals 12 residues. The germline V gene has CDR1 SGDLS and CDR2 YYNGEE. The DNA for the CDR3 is TGTGCCAGCAGCGTAGAAACGGGAGGCTACACCTTC. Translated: CASSVETGGYTF.